One sample yielded the 7 T cell receptor beta chains listed below, sequenced in a study of regulatory T cells in long-lasting Graves disease (dated by TCRdb to about 2021). Preparation of the library involved multiplex PCR. Instrument on record: Illumina HiSeq 4000. TCR beta libraries were built with iRepertoire HTBI primers and Arm-PCR amplification of CDR3 regions. Through fastp at Q25 and MiXCR, TCRdb rebuilt clones from the public reads, retaining in-frame beta chains. Rows are unified per CDR3 protein, each entry keeping the most common DNA and genes. The sample yields a few hundred thousand distinct CDR3 sequences; 10% to 15% were counted once. Together, the top ten hold 18% of the sample. According to the study, the label for this sample's time point signals: newly diagnosed GD, antithyroid drugs for less than 3 months. RNA was extracted from PBMCs in TRIzol for both TCR sequencing and RNA sequencing.

These records were also assigned to another study, of T cells in Graves' hyperthyroidism and ophthalmopathy.

Material: peripheral blood mononuclear cells (PBMCs), obtained at new diagnosis, from a patient treated with antithyroid drugs. The source is a woman under 30 with Graves disease. Donor details come from another sample of the same person, matched by shared clones.

As regards this clonotype: Just one base apart from a much larger clone, this may be a read error. The chain recombines TRBV14 with TRBJ2-4; 7 bases are shared with TRBD1. The CDR3 consists of 19 residues. Germline assignment: CDR1 SGHDN and CDR2 FVKESK. The CDR3 bases are TGTGCCAGCAACCAAGAAATAAGAAGGGGGCCACGAGCCAAAAACATTCAGTACTTC. This gives the protein CASNQEIRRGPRAKNIQYF.

The chain carries TRBV20-1 and TRBJ2-1, with 8 bases that match TRBD1. Losses at the gene ends were 0 bases for V and 8 bases for J; bases not matched to a gene: 6. The CDR3 contains 14 residues. The germline gives CDR1 DFQATT, CDR2 SNEGSKA (reference sequence). The CDR3 region has the DNA TGCAGTGCTAGAGAGACAGGGGCTGTCGATGAGCAGTTCTTC. Translated: CSARETGAVDEQFF.

As regards this clonotype: Given a much more abundant clone one base away, this may be a read error. This sequence joins TRBV10-3 and TRBJ1-3; the D is unclear. The CDR3 spans 16 residues. V dropped 5 bases and J dropped 3 bases, with 17 bases sitting between them. Germline V CDR1 and CDR2: ENHRY, SYGVKD. The CDR3 sequence: CAISYPRGSDGNTIYF. The CDR3 nucleotides read TGTGCCATCAGTTACCCGAGAGGGTCGGATGGAAACACCATATATTTT.

Many counts were recorded for this clonotype. The chain joins TRBV27 to TRBJ2-3, with 8 bases fitting TRBD2. V lost 6 bases to trimming and J lost 6 bases; unmatched junction nucleotides: 17. Germline V gene sequence: CDR1 MNHEY, CDR2 SMNVEV (reference sequence). The CDR3 has 17 amino acids. CDR3 protein: CASRRVEPAGGVDTQYF. In nucleotides, the CDR3 is TGTGCCAGCAGACGGGTTGAACCCGCGGGGGGCGTGGATACGCAGTATTTT.

This clonotype was seen ten or more times. The chain joins TRBV20-1 to TRBJ1-5, with D perhaps TRBD1 (5 bases). V gave up 6 bases and J gave up 1 base, with 10 bases separating them. The CDR3 extends over 13 amino acids. Per the germline V gene, CDR1 is DFQATT and CDR2 is SNEGSKA (reference sequence). The CDR3 nucleotides are TGCAGTGCCTATGGGGACAGCAATCAGCCCCAGCATTTT. Its translation: CSAYGDSNQPQHF.

This clonotype was picked up many times. V and J are TRBV6-2 or TRBV6-3 and TRBJ1-2; D possibly corresponds to TRBD1 (5 bases). CDR1 is MNHEY, CDR2 SVGEGT, per germline. V was trimmed by 5 bases and J by 2 bases, leaving 6 bases between them. The CDR3 contains 12 residues. The DNA for the CDR3 is TGTGCCAGCAGTCGGGGCAACTATGGCTACACCTTC. Amino acid sequence: CASSRGNYGYTF.

The table lists this clonotype with many counts. The rearrangement joins TRBV19 to TRBJ1-1; D perhaps matches TRBD1 (5 bases). The germline V gene has CDR1 LNHDA and CDR2 SQIVND (reference sequence). The CDR3 loop spans 13 amino acids. V dropped 9 bases and J dropped 4 bases, with 15 bases sitting between them. The CDR3 sequence: CASSGGWGTEAFF. The DNA for the CDR3 is TGTGCCAGCTCGGGGGGGTGGGGCACTGAAGCTTTCTTT.